Presented here are 28 T cell receptor beta chains from one specimen sequenced in a study of OX40 agonist ivuxolimab in advanced cancers. Clones were sequenced by immunoSEQ multiplex PCR, and TCRdb holds only the in-frame ones, with some missing. The sample lists some 54,000 clones, nearly 80% occurring once. This specimen was CD4+ or CD8+ T cells sorted from blood, taken in a trial of the OX40 agonist ivuxolimab. These receptors were taken from an adult with an advanced solid tumor such as melanoma, head and neck, liver or kidney cancer.

V is TRBV6-6 and J is TRBJ1-5; no firm D call. The CDR3 covers 12 residues. CDR1 is MNHNY, CDR2 SVGAGI, per germline (reference sequence). Trimming shortened V by 6 bases and J by 9 bases, and 12 bases separated the two germline ends. CDR3 in amino acids: CASSPGVTPQHF. In nucleotides, the CDR3 is TGTGCCAGCAGCCCCGGGGTGACGCCCCAGCATTTT.

The chain joins TRBV7-9 to TRBJ1-2; 11 bases are a match to TRBD1. The CDR3 is 14 residues long. The J segment lost 5 bases and the V segment lost 5 bases, leaving 4 bases of the junction unmatched. Germline V CDR1 and CDR2: SEHNR, FQNEAQ (reference sequence). The CDR3 reads CASSLGQGGYGYTF. The CDR3 DNA sequence: TGTGCCAGCAGCCTGGGACAGGGGGGTTATGGCTACACCTTC. The full variable domain, rest sourced from reference TRBV7-9 and TRBJ1-2, is DTGVSQNPRHKITKRGQNVTFRCDPISEHNRLYWYRQTLGQGPEFLTYFQNEAQLEKSRLLSDRFSAERPKGSFSTLEIQRTEQGDSAMYLCASSLGQGGYGYTFGSGTRLTVV.

This clone was seen once. At one of its ends the junction is not consistent with the germline gene, which may arise from a read error. Distinct nucleotide sequences in the sample also encode this CDR3. V gene TRBV7-2 combines with J gene TRBJ2-7, with TRBD2 matching over 8 bases. In germline, CDR1 is SGHTA, CDR2 FQGNSA. The CDR3 runs to 17 residues. This CDR3 reads CASSPPGRRGESYEQYF. In DNA form, the CDR3 reads TGTGCCAGCAGCCCACCCGGTCGGCGGGGGGAATCCTACGAGCAGTACTTT.

This clone is a singleton in its sample. The chain recombines TRBV11-2 with TRBJ1-2; the D is unclear. This CDR3 is 13 amino acids long. V lost 5 bases and J 8 bases, leaving 15 bases between the germline ends. CDR1 SGHAT and CDR2 FQNNGV come from the germline V gene. CDR3: CASSPLGSEGYTF. DNA for the CDR3: TGTGCCAGCAGCCCCCTTGGGTCAGAAGGCTACACCTTC.

This clone was recorded a few times. This sequence joins TRBV7-2 and TRBJ2-1; 7 nucleotides line up with TRBD1. V lost 5 bases and J lost 7; bases outside the gene matches: 5. This CDR3 has 13 residues. Germline assignment: CDR1 SGHTA and CDR2 FQGNSA. In nucleotides, the CDR3 is TGTGCCAGCAGCCTAGACAGGGTAAATGAGCAGTTCTTC. Its translation: CASSLDRVNEQFF.

The rearrangement joins TRBV7-9 to TRBJ2-7; D not certain. Per the germline V gene, CDR1 is SEHNR and CDR2 is FQNEAQ (reference sequence). V dropped 8 bases and J dropped 7 bases, with 18 bases sitting between them. The CDR3 length is 13 residues. The CDR3 loop is CASFYPRRREQYF. The CDR3 DNA is TGTGCCAGCTTCTACCCCAGGAGAAGGGAGCAGTACTTC.

This clone was seen once. The genes are TRBV7-8 and TRBJ2-1; no firm D call. Looked up from germline, CDR1 is SGHVS and CDR2 is FQNEAQ. The CDR3 loop spans 13 amino acids. Trimming left V 5 bases short and J 5 bases short, with 10 bases between. The chain's CDR3 is CASSPRTDNEQFF. CDR3 nucleotides: TGTGCCAGCAGCCCGAGGACGGACAATGAGCAGTTCTTC.

The gene calls are TRBV7-8 and TRBJ1-2, with D unresolved. This CDR3 contains 13 residues. Per germline, CDR1 SGHVS and CDR2 FQNEAQ. V lost 3 bases to trimming and J lost 3 bases, with 8 bases between them. CDR3 in amino acids: CASSLGPDYGYTF. Here the CDR3 DNA reads TGTGCCAGCAGCTTGGGTCCGGACTATGGCTACACCTTC.

The chain uses TRBV9 and TRBJ1-1; 10 nucleotides align to TRBD1. Germline-derived CDR1 and CDR2 are SGDLS and YYNGEE. Trimming cost V 4 bases and J 5 bases; bases outside gene matches: 17. This CDR3 has 18 residues. The CDR3 DNA sequence: TGTGCCAGCAGCTCCATTGCCGGGACAGGGGCCTTTAGGACTGAAGCTTTCTTT. Translating gives CASSSIAGTGAFRTEAFF.

V usage is TRBV5-1 and J usage is TRBJ2-6, with TRBD2 identical over 8 bases. V was pared by 2 bases and J by 4 bases, with 2 bases of the junction left unmatched. CDR1 and CDR2 from the germline V gene are SGHRS and YFSETQ. This CDR3 is built from 15 residues. CDR3 sequence: CASSFGGAGANVLTF. In DNA, the CDR3 is TGCGCCAGCAGCTTCGGGGGGGCCGGGGCCAACGTCCTGACTTTC.

This clone occurred a few times. The chain carries TRBV14 and TRBJ1-1; TRBD1 agrees at 8 bases. This CDR3 region has 15 residues. Germline CDR1 reads SGHDN; CDR2 reads FVKESK. Trimming removed 4 bases from V and 3 bases from J; junction bases left unmatched: 7. As DNA, the CDR3 is TGTGCCAGCAGCCCCCCGACAGGGGTGGACACTGAAGCTTTCTTT. Translating it yields CASSPPTGVDTEAFF.

This chain connects TRBV19 to TRBJ1-5; 8 nucleotides agree with TRBD1. V lost 7 bases to trimming and J lost 7 bases; unmatched junction nucleotides: 12. This CDR3 has 15 residues. CDR1 is LNHDA and CDR2 is SQIVND in the germline V gene (reference sequence). DNA for the CDR3: TGTGCCAGTACCTCATCCGGGACAGGCCGGCAGCCCCAGCATTTT. Amino acids: CASTSSGTGRQPQHF. The complete variable domain, with remaining parts taken from reference TRBV19 and TRBJ1-5, reads DGGITQSPKYLFRKEGQNVTLSCEQNLNHDAMYWYRQDPGQGLRLIYYSQIVNDFQKGDIAEGYSVSREKKESFPLTVTSAQKNPTAFYLCASTSSGTGRQPQHFGDGTRLSIL.

This chain links TRBV7-8 with TRBJ1-1; D gene unclear. Germline V CDR1 and CDR2: SGHVS, FQNEAQ. The V end lost 5 bases, the J end lost 1 base, and 14 bases lay between the germline ends. The CDR3 totals 15 residues. CDR3 in DNA: TGTGCCAGCAGCCCCACTCGGGTTGCGAACACTGAAGCTTTCTTT. Encoded protein: CASSPTRVANTEAFF.

The chain employs TRBV10-2 and TRBJ1-3; possibly TRBD1 for D (5 bases). Trimming removed 4 bases from V and 1 base from J, with 11 bases in between. CDR3 length: 15 residues. CDR1 WSHSY and CDR2 SAAADI come from the germline V gene. CDR3 sequence reads: CASSGQGVSGNTIYF. DNA for the CDR3: TGCGCCAGCAGTGGGCAGGGCGTTTCTGGAAACACCATATATTTT.

The chain is built from TRBV4-2 and TRBJ2-7; no clear D gene. Trimming took 4 bases from V and 2 from J, leaving 15 bases between them. Germline CDR1 is LGHNA and CDR2 is YNFKEQ. This CDR3 has 15 residues. CDR3 nucleotides: TGTGCCAGCAGCCTAGGTGGGTCGCGCCCCTACGAGCAGTACTTC. Translation gives CASSLGGSRPYEQYF.

The genes are TRBV30 and TRBJ1-2; maybe TRBD1 (5 bases). Germline V gene lookup returns CDR1 GTSNPN and CDR2 SVGIG (reference sequence). Trimming cost V 1 base and J 4 bases, with 10 bases left between them. This CDR3 comprises 13 residues. The CDR3 here is CAWSEGIGYGYTF. The CDR3, as DNA: TGTGCCTGGAGTGAGGGGATAGGCTATGGCTACACCTTC.

This chain joins TRBV5-8 and TRBJ2-1; D is perhaps TRBD2 (6 bases). CDR1 is SGHTS, CDR2 YDEGEE, per germline. V shed 4 bases and J shed 4 bases, with 15 bases lying between them. The CDR3 extends over 15 amino acids. DNA of the CDR3: TGTGCCAGCAGCCTCCGGGGGAGCCAATACAATGAGCAGTTCTTC. Translation gives CASSLRGSQYNEQFF.

The rearrangement joins TRBV7-2 to TRBJ1-1; D is unresolved. Germline assignment: CDR1 SGHTA and CDR2 FQGNSA. The CDR3 is 14 residues long. Trimming removed 6 bases from V and 6 bases from J, with 17 bases in between. DNA for the CDR3: TGTGCCAGCAGGTTTGCTACGGTAGGTCCTGAAGCTTTCTTT. Protein sequence: CASRFATVGPEAFF. Using reference TRBV7-2 and TRBJ1-1 for the parts outside the CDR3, the full variable domain is GAGVSQSPSNKVTEKGKDVELRCDPISGHTALYWYRQSLGQGLEFLIYFQGNSAPDKSGLPSDRFSAERTGGSVSTLTIQRTQQEDSAVYLCASRFATVGPEAFFGQGTRLTVV.

V gene TRBV7-8 combines with J gene TRBJ2-1; no clear D gene. The length of the CDR3 is 11 residues. Germline assignment: CDR1 SGHVS and CDR2 FQNEAQ. V was clipped by 5 bases and J by 3 bases, with 2 bases between them. The CDR3 region is CASSDYNEQFF. CDR3 in DNA: TGTGCCAGCAGCGACTACAATGAGCAGTTCTTC.

This clone was picked up a small number of times. The gene calls are TRBV12-5 and TRBJ1-1, with no clear D. The CDR3 is 13 residues long. Per the germline V gene, CDR1 is LGHNT and CDR2 is FRNRAP. With 6 bases removed from V and 1 base from J, the gap between germline ends came to 9 bases. The CDR3 nucleotides are TGTGCTAGTGGATTAGGCCCGAACACTGAAGCTTTCTTT. Protein product: CASGLGPNTEAFF.

The J gene is TRBJ1-2, the V gene TRBV19; D gene uncertain. V was trimmed by 11 bases and J by 4 bases, leaving 17 bases between them. The CDR3 runs to 13 residues. CDR1 and CDR2 from the germline V gene are LNHDA and SQIVND (reference sequence). The CDR3 here is CASRGRGSYGYTF. In DNA, the CDR3 is TGTGCCTCTAGAGGGAGAGGCAGCTATGGCTACACCTTC.

This chain joins TRBV29-1 and TRBJ1-2, with D uncertain. The V and J ends lost 1 base and 0 bases respectively, with 6 bases between them. This CDR3 is built from 13 residues. From germline, CDR1 is SQVTM and CDR2 ANQGSEA. As DNA, the CDR3 is TGCAGCGTTGAAGGTAGACCTAACTATGGCTACACCTTC. This codes for CSVEGRPNYGYTF.

The V call is TRBV5-6, the J call TRBJ1-3; no firm D call. CDR3 length: 14 residues. Germline V gene lookup returns CDR1 SGHDT and CDR2 YYEEEE. V lost 9 bases and J 4 bases, leaving 17 bases between the germline ends. CDR3 DNA sequence: TGTGCCACGAAACGTAGCCTCAGGGGAAACACCATATATTTT. It specifies CATKRSLRGNTIYF.

The CDR3: CASSFSGVTSNSPLHF. CDR3 DNA sequence: TGCGCCAGCAGCTTCAGCGGAGTCACCTCTAATTCACCCCTCCACTTT. The chain recombines TRBV5-1 with TRBJ1-6; D unresolved. This CDR3 contains 16 residues. The ends were cut back, 2 bases at V and 6 bases at J, with 15 bases in the middle. Germline V lookup: CDR1 SGHRS, CDR2 YFSETQ.

The chain employs TRBV18 and TRBJ1-5, with D tentatively TRBD1 (5 bases). The length of the CDR3 is 15 residues. Germline loops: CDR1 KGHSH, CDR2 LQKENI. The V gene lost 6 bases and the J gene lost 6 bases, with 18 bases spanning the gap. CDR3 region: CASSRGTLQGQPQHF. For the CDR3, the DNA is TGTGCCAGCTCCCGGGGGACCCTCCAGGGTCAGCCCCAGCATTTT.

The rearrangement joins TRBV7-9 to TRBJ1-4, with a tentative D call TRBD1 (5 bases). CDR1 is SEHNR and CDR2 is FQNEAQ in the germline V gene (reference sequence). The CDR3 sequence is 17 residues long. V was cut by 1 base and J by 4 bases, with 16 bases left in between. The CDR3 sequence: CASSLVPRDGRNEKLFF. The CDR3 bases are TGTGCCAGCAGCTTAGTCCCCCGGGACGGCCGTAATGAAAAACTGTTTTTT.

CDR3 DNA: TGTGCCAGCAGTCCTAGCGGGGCGTACAATGAGCAGTTCTTC. It translates to CASSPSGAYNEQFF. The chain uses TRBV28 and TRBJ2-1, with 9 positions matching TRBD2. The germline CDR1 and CDR2 sequences are MDHEN and SYDVKM. Trimming cost V 5 bases and J 4 bases; bases outside gene matches: 3. This CDR3 comprises 14 residues.

The V gene is TRBV28, the J gene TRBJ2-4, with D possibly called TRBD1 or TRBD2 (6 bases each). This CDR3 has 16 residues. Germline-derived CDR1 and CDR2 are MDHEN and SYDVKM. Trimming took 6 bases from V and 1 from J, leaving 16 bases between them. CDR3: CASREGRGVAKNIQYF. The CDR3 DNA reads TGTGCCAGCAGGGAGGGAAGGGGGGTGGCCAAAAACATTCAGTACTTC.